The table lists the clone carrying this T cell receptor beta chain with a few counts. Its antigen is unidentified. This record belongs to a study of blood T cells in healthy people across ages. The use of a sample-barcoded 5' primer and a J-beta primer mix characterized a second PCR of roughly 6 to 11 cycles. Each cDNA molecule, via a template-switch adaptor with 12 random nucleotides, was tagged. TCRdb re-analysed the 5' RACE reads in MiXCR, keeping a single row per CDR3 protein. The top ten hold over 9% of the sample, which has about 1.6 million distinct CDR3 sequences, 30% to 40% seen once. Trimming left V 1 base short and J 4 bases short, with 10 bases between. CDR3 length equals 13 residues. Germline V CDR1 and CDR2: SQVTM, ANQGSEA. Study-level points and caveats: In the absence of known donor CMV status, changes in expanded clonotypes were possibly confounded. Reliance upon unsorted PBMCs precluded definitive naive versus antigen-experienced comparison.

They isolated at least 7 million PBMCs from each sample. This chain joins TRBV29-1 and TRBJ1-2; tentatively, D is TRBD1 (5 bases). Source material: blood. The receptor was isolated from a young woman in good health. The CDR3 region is CSVEGGVPYGYTF. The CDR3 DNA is TGCAGCGTTGAAGGAGGGGTACCCTATGGCTACACCTTC. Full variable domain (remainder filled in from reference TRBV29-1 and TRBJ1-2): SAVISQKPSRDICQRGTSLTIQCQVDSQVTMMFWYRQQPGQSLTLIATANQGSEATYESGFVIDKFPISRPNLTFSTLTVSNMSPEDSSIYLCSVEGGVPYGYTFGSGTRLTVV.